Shown below are 26 T cell receptor beta chains from a single sample sequenced in a study of blood T cell repertoires in COVID-19. TCRdb's copy holds only in-frame clones and misses some; the assay was immunoSEQ multiplex PCR. Altogether about 210,000 clones are present, approximately 90% being singletons, with the ten largest covering 10% to 13%. The source material was PBMCs or T cells enriched from blood (not recorded which). All receptors derive from a man aged 18 to 30 with acute COVID-19.

In this sample, this clone turned up once. The chain carries TRBV25-1 and TRBJ2-3; 9 positions agree with TRBD2. The CDR3 totals 16 residues. The junction had 4 bases not matched to a gene; V was cut back by 3 bases and J by 0 bases. The V gene's germline CDR1 is MGHDK and CDR2 SYGVNS. The CDR3 bases are TGTGCCAGCAGTGAGACTAGCGGAGAAAGCACAGATACGCAGTATTTT. Translating it yields CASSETSGESTDTQYF.

The chain joins TRBV24-1 to TRBJ1-5, with 9 bases aligning to TRBD1. Per germline, CDR1 KGHDR and CDR2 SFDVKD. The length of the CDR3 is 18 residues. Trimming took 1 base from V and 6 from J; bases not matched to a gene: 12. CDR3 in amino acids: CATSDFGYRGRGLQPQHF. The CDR3, as DNA: TGTGCCACCAGTGATTTTGGGTACAGGGGGCGAGGACTTCAGCCCCAGCATTTT.

CDR3 in amino acids: CASSSPGNTGELFF. The CDR3 coding sequence is TGTGCCAGCAGCTCCCCGGGAAACACCGGGGAGCTGTTTTTT. The chain employs TRBV5-4 and TRBJ2-2, with D perhaps matching TRBD2 (5 bases). From germline, CDR1 is SGHNT and CDR2 YYREEE (reference sequence). This CDR3 contains 14 residues. Trimming removed 3 bases at V and 2 bases at J, with 8 bases between. Full variable domain (missing parts from reference TRBV5-4 and TRBJ2-2): ETGVTQSPTHLIKTRGQQVTLRCSSQSGHNTVSWYQQALGQGPQFIFQYYREEENGRGNFPPRFSGLQFPNYSSELNVNALELDDSALYLCASSSPGNTGELFFGEGSRLTVL.

The J gene is TRBJ1-1, the V gene TRBV4-3; tentatively, D is TRBD1 (5 bases). Germline loops: CDR1 LGHNA, CDR2 YSLEER. The CDR3 totals 13 residues. V lost 3 bases and J lost 1, with 6 bases in between. In DNA, the CDR3 is TGCGCCAGCAGCCAGGGGGGGAACACTGAAGCTTTCTTT. This codes for CASSQGGNTEAFF.

The chain uses TRBV2 and TRBJ2-4; D call uncertain. Per germline, CDR1 SNHLY and CDR2 FYNNEI. With 3 bases removed from V and 0 bases from J, the gap between germline ends came to 6 bases. The CDR3 sequence is 14 residues long. The CDR3 protein is CASSDRLAKNIQYF. Here the CDR3 DNA reads TGTGCCAGCAGTGACAGATTAGCCAAAAACATTCAGTACTTC.

The chain is built from TRBV6-5 and TRBJ2-7; 7 bases are a match to TRBD1. This CDR3 has 14 amino acids. The trim removed 7 bases at V and 2 bases at J, leaving 8 bases unmatched. The germline CDR1 and CDR2 sequences are MNHEY and SVGAGI. Here the CDR3 DNA reads TGTGCCAGCACTCCTCGACAGGGACCCTACGAGCAGTACTTC. Translating gives CASTPRQGPYEQYF.

The V and J genes are TRBV29-1 and TRBJ1-1; D unclear. V was shortened by 4 bases and J by 1 base, with 13 bases between the two germline ends. In germline, CDR1 is SQVTM, CDR2 ANQGSEA. This CDR3 is built from 14 residues. The CDR3 loop is CSVGAAGSNTEAFF. In DNA, the CDR3 is TGCAGCGTTGGTGCAGCCGGGTCGAACACTGAAGCTTTCTTT.

The chain has TRBV19 and TRBJ1-2; 8 positions match TRBD1. The CDR3 runs 18 residues. V lost 5 bases and J lost 0; bases outside the gene matches: 14. The germline CDR1 and CDR2 sequences are LNHDA and SQIVND (reference sequence). The CDR3 DNA follows: TGTGCCAGTAGTCCTGCCGGGACAGGAGATTCAGCTAACTATGGCTACACCTTC. This encodes CASSPAGTGDSANYGYTF.

The chain combines TRBV27 with TRBJ2-1; D possibly corresponds to TRBD1 (7 bases). V dropped 4 bases and J dropped 8 bases, with 15 bases sitting between them. Per the germline V gene, CDR1 is MNHEY and CDR2 is SMNVEV (reference sequence). The CDR3 has 14 amino acids. DNA of the CDR3: TGTGCCAGCAGTTGGAGACTAGGGGGCGATGAGCAGTTCTTC. It specifies CASSWRLGGDEQFF.

The V and J genes are TRBV5-5 and TRBJ2-2, with a possible D match to TRBD1 (5 bases). CDR3 length: 14 residues. Germline values: CDR1 SGHKS, CDR2 YYEKEE (reference sequence). Trimming took off 6 bases at V and 7 bases at J, with 16 bases between the two ends. CDR3 residues: CASKGVQNGGELFF. The CDR3 coding sequence is TGTGCCAGCAAAGGGGTCCAGAACGGCGGGGAGCTGTTTTTT. Variable domain in full (rest from reference TRBV5-5 and TRBJ2-2): DAGVTQSPTHLIKTRGQQVTLRCSPISGHKSVSWYQQVLGQGPQFIFQYYEKEERGRGNFPDRFSARQFPNYSSELNVNALLLGDSALYLCASKGVQNGGELFFGEGSRLTVL.

The chain links TRBV29-1 to TRBJ2-2, with 9 bases that match TRBD1. V was clipped by 6 bases and J by 5 bases; unmatched bases: 13. CDR1 is SQVTM, CDR2 ANQGSEA, per germline. This CDR3 comprises 16 residues. The CDR3 protein is CSVRLPGQGVTGELFF. CDR3 nucleotides: TGCAGCGTGAGGCTTCCGGGACAGGGCGTGACCGGGGAGCTGTTTTTT.

The chain joins TRBV3-1 (or the pseudogene TRBV3-2) to TRBJ1-1, with unresolved D. Germline assignment: CDR1 LGHDT and CDR2 YNNKEL (reference sequence). V gave up 5 bases and J gave up 3 bases, with 10 bases separating them. The CDR3 is made up of 13 amino acids. The CDR3 DNA reads TGTGCCAGCAGCACTCCCCCTCACACTGAAGCTTTCTTT. It specifies CASSTPPHTEAFF.

The V gene is TRBV29-1, the J gene TRBJ2-7, with D possibly matching TRBD2 (6 bases). The V gene lost 4 bases and the J gene lost 1 base, with 11 bases spanning the gap. The CDR3 is 13 amino acids. CDR1 is SQVTM, CDR2 ANQGSEA, per germline. DNA of the CDR3: TGCAGCGTTGTACCTCGGGAGTCCTACGAGCAGTACTTC. It encodes CSVVPRESYEQYF.

This chain uses TRBV6-2 or TRBV6-3 with TRBJ2-7; 7 bases map to TRBD1. V lost 4 bases to trimming and J lost 3 bases; unmatched junction nucleotides: 9. The CDR3 extends over 15 amino acids. Germline assignment: CDR1 MNHEY and CDR2 SVGEGT. The CDR3 DNA sequence: TGTGCCAGCAGTTCCGAGGGACAGAGAATCTACGAGCAGTACTTC. The encoded protein is CASSSEGQRIYEQYF.

The chain is built from TRBV6-2 or TRBV6-3 and TRBJ1-5, with TRBD1 matching over 10 bases. V lost 6 bases, J lost 1 base, and 3 bases stayed unmatched. The V gene's germline CDR1 is MNHEY and CDR2 SVGEGT. This CDR3 has 15 amino acids. In DNA form, the CDR3 reads TGTGCCAGCAGCCCGGGACAGGGGAGCAATCAGCCCCAGCATTTT. As protein: CASSPGQGSNQPQHF.

The chain has TRBV19 and TRBJ2-3; D is ambiguous. V gave up 3 bases and J gave up 6 bases, with 4 bases separating them. The CDR3 is 11 amino acids. Germline V gene lookup returns CDR1 LNHDA and CDR2 SQIVND (reference sequence). The chain's CDR3 is CASSISDTQYF. DNA of the CDR3: TGTGCCAGTAGTATTAGTGATACGCAGTATTTT.

The chain has TRBV28 and TRBJ1-6; a possible D gene is TRBD1 (5 bases). The V end was cut by 2 bases, the J end by 9 bases, with 11 bases between. The CDR3 is 14 amino acids. The germline gives CDR1 MDHEN, CDR2 SYDVKM. This chain's CDR3 is CASSLGGFVSPLHF. CDR3 nucleotides: TGTGCCAGCAGTTTAGGGGGGTTTGTTTCACCCCTCCACTTT.

The V call is TRBV5-1, the J call TRBJ1-2, with a tentative D call TRBD1 (5 bases). The CDR3 length is 16 residues. Trimming stripped 2 bases from V and 1 base from J, with 15 bases between. The germline V gene encodes CDR1 SGHRS and CDR2 YFSETQ. CDR3 loop: CASSLARAMNNYGYTF. The CDR3 DNA reads as TGCGCCAGCAGCTTAGCCAGGGCTATGAATAACTATGGCTACACCTTC.

A single count supports this clone. V and J are TRBV27 and TRBJ2-1, with TRBD2 matching over 13 bases. Germline-derived CDR1 and CDR2 are MNHEY and SMNVEV (reference sequence). The CDR3 sequence is 18 residues long. Losses at the gene ends were 6 bases for V and 0 bases for J; bases not matched to a gene: 8. Here the CDR3 reads CASSSGTSGAVSYNEQFF. The CDR3 DNA follows: TGTGCCAGCAGCTCCGGGACTAGCGGGGCCGTCTCCTACAATGAGCAGTTCTTC.

The chain employs TRBV11-2 and TRBJ1-4; tentative D call: TRBD1 (5 bases). This CDR3 has 18 amino acids. From germline, CDR1 is SGHAT and CDR2 FQNNGV. V was trimmed by 6 bases and J by 2 bases, leaving 22 bases between them. Here the CDR3 reads CASRLRVGRFATNEKLFF. The CDR3, as DNA: TGTGCCAGCAGACTACGGGTGGGGCGATTTGCTACTAATGAAAAACTGTTTTTT. Looking up the rest from reference TRBV11-2 and TRBJ1-4 gives the full variable domain: EAGVAQSPRYKIIEKRQSVAFWCNPISGHATLYWYQQILGQGPKLLIQFQNNGVVDDSQLPKDRFSAERLKGVDSTLKIQPAKLEDSAVYLCASRLRVGRFATNEKLFFGSGTQLSVL.

The V gene is TRBV5-8, the J gene TRBJ2-7; the match to TRBD1 covers 7 bases. The germline V gene encodes CDR1 SGHTS and CDR2 YDEGEE. The CDR3 totals 13 residues. Trimming cost V 4 bases and J 2 bases; bases outside gene matches: 3. The CDR3 nucleotides read TGTGCCAGCAGCCCGGGACAGCCCTACGAGCAGTACTTC. As protein: CASSPGQPYEQYF.

The chain employs TRBV6-1 and TRBJ1-5; tentative D call: TRBD1 (5 bases). The V end lost 3 bases, the J end lost 2 bases, and 8 bases lay between the germline ends. The CDR3 covers 14 residues. Looked up from germline, CDR1 is MNHNS and CDR2 is SASEGT. CDR3 DNA sequence: TGTGCCAGCAGTGAGGGCAGGGGCAATCAGCCCCAGCATTTT. Protein product: CASSEGRGNQPQHF.

The rearrangement links TRBV10-3 to TRBJ1-2; D might be TRBD1 (5 bases). V was clipped by 2 bases and J by 5 bases, with 9 bases between them. The CDR3 runs to 13 residues. The germline gives CDR1 ENHRY, CDR2 SYGVKD. The CDR3 here is CAISERAGYGYTF. The CDR3 region has the DNA TGTGCCATCAGTGAGAGGGCAGGGTATGGCTACACCTTC.

The J gene is TRBJ2-1, the V gene TRBV24-1, with a tentative D call TRBD2 (6 bases). The CDR3 runs 15 residues. The V and J ends lost 0 bases and 8 bases respectively, with 13 bases between them. From germline, CDR1 is KGHDR and CDR2 SFDVKD. The CDR3 protein is CATSDLSSGVDEQFF. Written as DNA, the CDR3 is TGTGCCACCAGTGATTTGTCATCGGGAGTGGATGAGCAGTTCTTC.

This chain uses TRBV6-5 with TRBJ2-7; TRBD1 matches 9 bases. V lost 2 bases, J lost 7 bases, and 3 bases stayed unmatched. The CDR3 extends over 13 amino acids. Germline CDR1 reads MNHEY; CDR2 reads SVGAGI. The CDR3 region has the DNA TGTGCCAGCAGTTACAACGACAGGGGGGAGCAGTACTTC. Translated: CASSYNDRGEQYF.

This chain joins TRBV7-3 and TRBJ2-2, with 7 bases matching TRBD1. From germline, CDR1 is SGHTA and CDR2 FQGTGA. The CDR3 runs 16 residues. Trimming removed 5 bases from V and 0 bases from J; junction bases left unmatched: 6. Written as DNA, the CDR3 is TGTGCCAGCAGCCCGACAGGGTACGCGAACACCGGGGAGCTGTTTTTT. It encodes CASSPTGYANTGELFF.